These 17 T cell receptor beta chains share one sample of origin, sequenced in a study of cytomegalovirus exposure and HLA in healthy donors. With 60 Vbeta and 13 Jbeta primers, the PCR was carried out. Assay: immunoSEQ multiplex PCR; the TCRdb copy retains only in-frame clones and omits some. The data contain 100,000 to 150,000 clones, 75% to 85% of them singletons. The sample taken for sequencing was PBMCs. These receptors all stem from a man between 25 and 39 years old in good health and CMV-seropositive.

The CDR3 region is CASSVPGTDTGELFF. The CDR3, as DNA: TGTGCCAGCAGCGTCCCCGGGACAGACACCGGGGAGCTGTTTTTT. The chain links TRBV9 to TRBJ2-2, with 7 bases identical to TRBD1. V dropped 2 bases and J dropped 3; count of bases not matched to a gene: 4. CDR3 size: 15 residues. CDR1 and CDR2 from the germline V gene are SGDLS and YYNGEE.

The J gene is TRBJ2-3, the V gene TRBV7-3, with 11 positions matching TRBD2. V was pared by 3 bases and J by 2 bases, with 1 base of the junction left unmatched. Per germline, CDR1 SGHTA and CDR2 FQGTGA. The CDR3 runs to 15 residues. The CDR3 sequence is CASSFSGGATDTQYF. Here the CDR3 DNA reads TGTGCCAGCAGCTTTAGCGGGGGGGCCACAGATACGCAGTATTTT. Based on the CDR3 plus reference TRBV7-3 and TRBJ2-3, the full variable domain is GAGVSQTPSNKVTEKGKYVELRCDPISGHTALYWYRQSLGQGPEFLIYFQGTGAADDSGLPNDRFFAVRPEGSVSTLKIQRTERGDSAVYLCASSFSGGATDTQYFGPGTRLTVL.

A few counts support this clone. V usage is TRBV7-3 and J usage is TRBJ2-1; D remains ambiguous. The CDR3 consists of 15 residues. Per the germline V gene, CDR1 is SGHTA and CDR2 is FQGTGA. The V and J ends lost 6 bases and 6 bases respectively, with 18 bases between them. The CDR3 loop reads CASSLERASVNEQFF. The CDR3 bases are TGTGCCAGCAGTCTGGAAAGAGCGAGTGTCAATGAGCAGTTCTTC.

This chain connects TRBV5-8 to TRBJ2-7, with 7 positions matching TRBD1. From germline, CDR1 is SGHTS and CDR2 YDEGEE. This CDR3 comprises 13 residues. J gave up 2 bases and V 4 bases, and 3 bases lay outside the gene matches. CDR3 loop: CASSVQGPYEQYF. The CDR3 coding sequence is TGTGCCAGCAGCGTACAGGGGCCCTACGAGCAGTACTTC.

The chain uses TRBV7-9 and TRBJ2-3; 7 bases are a match to TRBD2. The CDR3 runs to 16 residues. Trimming at V came to 4 bases and at J to 0 bases, leaving 7 bases not matched to a gene. Germline V gives CDR1 SEHNR, CDR2 FQNEAQ (reference sequence). The CDR3 loop reads CASSSPGGTSTDTQYF. CDR3 nucleotides: TGTGCCAGCAGCTCCCCCGGGGGGACTAGCACAGATACGCAGTATTTT.

The gene calls are TRBV19 and TRBJ2-7; TRBD2 might be the D (6 bases). Germline V gene lookup returns CDR1 LNHDA and CDR2 SQIVND (reference sequence). Deletions cut 5 bases from V and 2 bases from J, with 7 bases between. The CDR3 extends over 12 amino acids. CDR3 amino acids: CASSGGTYEQYF. The CDR3 bases are TGTGCCAGTAGTGGAGGGACCTACGAGCAGTACTTC.

The V call is TRBV5-1, the J call TRBJ1-1; a possible D gene is TRBD1 (5 bases). The CDR3 runs 14 residues. Trimming shortened V by 3 bases and J by 4 bases, and 13 bases separated the two germline ends. Germline CDR1 and CDR2: SGHRS and YFSETQ. In DNA form, the CDR3 reads TGCGCCAGCAGCTCCTATGCGGGGCGCACTGAAGCTTTCTTT. As protein: CASSSYAGRTEAFF.

This rearrangement joins TRBV7-6 to TRBJ2-1; 8 bases match TRBD1. V gave up 3 bases and J gave up 4 bases; unmatched junction bases: 11. Germline lookup yields CDR1 SGHVS and CDR2 FNYEAQ. The CDR3 length is 17 residues. The CDR3: CASSFFSWDRKYNEQFF. The CDR3 DNA reads TGTGCCAGCAGCTTCTTTTCCTGGGACAGGAAATACAATGAGCAGTTCTTC.

CDR3 in DNA: TGTGCCAGCAGACGACAGGGTCAGGAGACCCAGTACTTC. It encodes CASRRQGQETQYF. This chain connects TRBV9 to TRBJ2-5, with 7 bases that match TRBD1. J gave up 5 bases and V 5 bases, and 6 bases lay outside the gene matches. The CDR3 consists of 13 residues. CDR1 is SGDLS, CDR2 YYNGEE, per germline.

The V and J genes are TRBV7-9 and TRBJ2-5; D may be TRBD1 (5 bases). Trimming took 0 bases from V and 5 from J, leaving 10 bases between them. The CDR3 spans 14 residues. Germline values: CDR1 SEHNR, CDR2 FQNEAQ (reference sequence). CDR3 in DNA: TGTGCCAGCAGCTTAGCGCAGGGTGGGGAGACCCAGTACTTC. This encodes CASSLAQGGETQYF. The variable domain in full, completed from reference TRBV7-9 and TRBJ2-5, reads DTGVSQNPRHKITKRGQNVTFRCDPISEHNRLYWYRQTLGQGPEFLTYFQNEAQLEKSRLLSDRFSAERPKGSFSTLEIQRTEQGDSAMYLCASSLAQGGETQYFGPGTRLLVL.

This clone was detected only a few times. V is TRBV6-6 and J is TRBJ2-7; D perhaps matches TRBD1 (5 bases). The V gene's germline CDR1 is MNHNY and CDR2 SVGAGI (reference sequence). V was clipped by 5 bases and J by 4 bases, with 18 bases between them. This CDR3 region has 15 residues. CDR3 protein: CASSKDSRLGYEQYF. The CDR3, as DNA: TGTGCCAGCAGTAAAGACAGTAGGCTGGGTTACGAGCAGTACTTC.

The rearrangement uses TRBV7-9 and TRBJ2-7; a possible D gene is TRBD2 (5 bases). Germline lookup yields CDR1 SEHNR and CDR2 FQNEAQ (reference sequence). This CDR3 region has 14 residues. V dropped 0 bases and J dropped 7 bases, with 13 bases sitting between them. In DNA, the CDR3 is TGTGCCAGCAGCTTAGCGGGGAGAACGGGGGAGCAGTACTTC. Amino acids: CASSLAGRTGEQYF.

The V gene is TRBV4-1, the J gene TRBJ2-7; D unresolved. The germline CDR1 and CDR2 sequences are MGHRA and YSYEKL. The CDR3 is 15 amino acids. V lost 1 base and J 0 bases, leaving 10 bases between the germline ends. CDR3 residues: CASSQAYLSSYEQYF. DNA of the CDR3: TGCGCCAGCAGCCAAGCCTACCTTAGCTCCTACGAGCAGTACTTC.

The chain couples TRBV15 to TRBJ1-2; D gene ambiguous. Germline V gives CDR1 LNHNV, CDR2 YYDKDF (reference sequence). Trimming removed 1 base at V and 10 bases at J, with 16 bases between. The CDR3 is made up of 14 amino acids. Here the CDR3 DNA reads TGTGCCACCAGCAGAGGAGGCCTCAAGGATGACTACACCTTC. Protein: CATSRGGLKDDYTF.

The J gene is TRBJ2-3, the V gene TRBV2, with D possibly being TRBD1 (6 bases). This CDR3 is 14 amino acids long. V lost 11 bases, J lost 2 bases, and 17 bases lay in between. Germline CDR1 is SNHLY and CDR2 is FYNNEI. The CDR3 DNA is TGTGCCGGATCCGAACAGGGCCTCACAGATACGCAGTATTTT. Its translation is CAGSEQGLTDTQYF.

This clone was detected many times. This chain connects TRBV5-6 to TRBJ2-7, with 8 bases identical to TRBD1. This CDR3 spans 14 amino acids. The germline gives CDR1 SGHDT, CDR2 YYEEEE. V lost 4 bases to trimming and J lost 6 bases; unmatched junction nucleotides: 9. The CDR3, as DNA: TGTGCCAGCAGCACAGGGGGTTTGGGTTCCGAGCAGTACTTC. Translation gives CASSTGGLGSEQYF.

The V and J genes are TRBV14 and TRBJ2-7, with 13 bases identical to TRBD2. CDR1 SGHDN and CDR2 FVKESK come from the germline V gene. J lost 7 bases, V lost 4 bases, and 7 bases had no gene match. The length of the CDR3 is 15 residues. This CDR3 is CASSRGLAGVVEQYF. The CDR3 nucleotides are TGTGCCAGCAGCCGTGGACTAGCGGGGGTGGTTGAGCAGTACTTC. The variable domain in full, completed from reference TRBV14 and TRBJ2-7, reads EAGVTQFPSHSVIEKGQTVTLRCDPISGHDNLYWYRRVMGKEIKFLLHFVKESKQDESGMPNNRFLAERTGGTYSTLKVQPAELEDSGVYFCASSRGLAGVVEQYFGPGTRLTVT.